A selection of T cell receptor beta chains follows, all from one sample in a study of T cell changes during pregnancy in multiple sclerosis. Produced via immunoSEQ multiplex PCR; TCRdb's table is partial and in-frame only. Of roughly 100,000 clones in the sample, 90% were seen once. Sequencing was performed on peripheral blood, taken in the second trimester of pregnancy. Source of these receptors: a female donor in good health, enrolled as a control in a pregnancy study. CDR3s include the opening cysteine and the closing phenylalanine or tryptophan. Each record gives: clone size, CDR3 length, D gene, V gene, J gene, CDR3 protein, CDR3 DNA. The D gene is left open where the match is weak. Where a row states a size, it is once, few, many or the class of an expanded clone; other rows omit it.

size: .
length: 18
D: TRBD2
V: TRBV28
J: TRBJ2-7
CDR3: CASLQGLTSGGSSYEQYF
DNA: TGTGCCAGTTTACAAGGGCTGACTAGCGGGGGAAGCTCCTACGAGCAGTACTTC

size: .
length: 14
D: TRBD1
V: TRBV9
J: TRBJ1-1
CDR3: CASSVDRGRGEAFF
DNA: TGTGCCAGCAGCGTGGACAGGGGCCGAGGTGAAGCTTTCTTT

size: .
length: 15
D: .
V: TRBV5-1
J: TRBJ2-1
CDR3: CASSLGPPAGNEQFF
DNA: TGCGCCAGCAGCTTGGGACCGCCAGCGGGCAATGAGCAGTTCTTC

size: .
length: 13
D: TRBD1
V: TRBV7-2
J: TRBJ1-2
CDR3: CATRVGTGYGYTF
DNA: TGTGCCACAAGGGTAGGGACAGGGTATGGCTACACCTTC

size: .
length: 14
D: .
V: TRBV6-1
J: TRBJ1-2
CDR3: CASSEPPGSSGYTF
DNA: TGTGCCAGCAGTGAACCCCCAGGGTCAAGTGGCTACACCTTC

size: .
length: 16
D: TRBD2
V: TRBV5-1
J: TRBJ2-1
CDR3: CASSFSGLAGGHEQFF
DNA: TGCGCCAGCAGCTTTTCGGGACTAGCGGGGGGGCATGAGCAGTTCTTC

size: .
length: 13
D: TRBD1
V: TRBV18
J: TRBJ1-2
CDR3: CASSPGQNYGYTF
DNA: TGTGCCAGCTCACCGGGACAGAACTATGGCTACACCTTC

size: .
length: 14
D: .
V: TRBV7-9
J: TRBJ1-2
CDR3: CASSFQEDNYGYTF
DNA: TGTGCCAGCAGCTTCCAGGAAGATAACTATGGCTACACCTTC

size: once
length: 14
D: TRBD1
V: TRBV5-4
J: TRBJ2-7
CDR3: CASSAQGQTYEQYF
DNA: TGTGCCAGCAGCGCCCAGGGACAGACCTACGAGCAGTACTTC

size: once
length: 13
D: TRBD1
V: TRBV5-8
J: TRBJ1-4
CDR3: CASSLEQGRKLFF
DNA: TGTGCCAGCAGCTTGGAACAGGGGAGGAAACTGTTTTTT

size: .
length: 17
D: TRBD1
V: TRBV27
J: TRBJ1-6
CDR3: CASSENSTGAKGSPLHF
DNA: TGTGCCAGCAGCGAAAATTCCACAGGGGCAAAGGGTTCACCCCTCCACTTT

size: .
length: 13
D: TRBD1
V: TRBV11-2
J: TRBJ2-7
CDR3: CATQTGVAYEQYF
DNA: TGTGCCACCCAAACAGGGGTAGCTTACGAGCAGTACTTC

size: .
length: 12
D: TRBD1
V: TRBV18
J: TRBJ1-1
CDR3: CASSPDRVEAFF
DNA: TGTGCCAGCTCACCGGACAGGGTTGAAGCTTTCTTT

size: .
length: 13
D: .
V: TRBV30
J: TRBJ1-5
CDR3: CAWGRRGQGAQHF
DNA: TGTGCCTGGGGTCGACGGGGACAAGGGGCCCAGCATTTT

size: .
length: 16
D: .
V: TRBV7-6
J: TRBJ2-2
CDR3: CASSRRTSSNTGELFF
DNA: TGTGCCAGCAGCCGGAGGACGAGTTCGAACACCGGGGAGCTGTTTTTT

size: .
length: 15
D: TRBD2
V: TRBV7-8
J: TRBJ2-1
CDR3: CASSSGGLETNEQFF
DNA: TGTGCCAGCAGCTCGGGGGGGTTGGAGACCAATGAGCAGTTCTTC

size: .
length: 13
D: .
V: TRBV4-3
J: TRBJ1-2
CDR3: CASSQGEGNGYTF
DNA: TGCGCCAGCAGCCAAGGGGAGGGGAATGGCTACACCTTC

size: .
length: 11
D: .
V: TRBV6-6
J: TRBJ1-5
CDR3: CASSPMSAQHF
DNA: TGTGCCAGCAGTCCCATGAGTGCCCAGCATTTT

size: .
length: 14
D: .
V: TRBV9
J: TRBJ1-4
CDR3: CASSVDTTNEKLFF
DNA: TGTGCCAGCAGCGTAGATACAACTAATGAAAAACTGTTTTTT

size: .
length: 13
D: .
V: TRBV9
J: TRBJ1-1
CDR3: CASSGGGGTEAFF
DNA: TGTGCCAGCAGCGGAGGGGGGGGGACTGAAGCTTTCTTT

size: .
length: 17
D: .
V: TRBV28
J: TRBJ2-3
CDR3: CASSPPSLAGITDTQYF
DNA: TGTGCCAGCAGTCCGCCATCTCTGGCGGGAATTACAGATACGCAGTATTTT

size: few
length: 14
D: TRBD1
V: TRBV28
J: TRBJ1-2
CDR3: CASRRDRVASGYTF
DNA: TGTGCCAGCAGAAGGGACAGGGTGGCTTCTGGCTACACCTTC

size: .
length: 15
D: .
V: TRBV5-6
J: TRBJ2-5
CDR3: CASSFRGSGKETQYF
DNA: TGTGCCAGCAGCTTTCGGGGGTCAGGGAAAGAGACCCAGTACTTC

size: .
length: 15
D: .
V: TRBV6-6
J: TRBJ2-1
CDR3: CASSYPDGRDNEQFF
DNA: TGTGCCAGCAGTTACCCCGATGGGCGGGACAATGAGCAGTTCTTC

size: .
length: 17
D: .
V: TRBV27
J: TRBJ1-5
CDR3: CASSFLQAGASNQPQHF
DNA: TGTGCCAGCAGTTTCCTCCAGGCAGGGGCCAGCAATCAGCCCCAGCATTTT

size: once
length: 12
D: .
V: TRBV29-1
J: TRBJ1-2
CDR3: CSVDGQSYGYTF
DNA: TGCAGCGTTGACGGACAGAGCTATGGCTACACCTTC

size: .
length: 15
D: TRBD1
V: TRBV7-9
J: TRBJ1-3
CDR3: CASSFSGTGGNTIYF
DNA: TGTGCCAGCAGCTTCTCCGGGACAGGAGGAAACACCATATATTTT

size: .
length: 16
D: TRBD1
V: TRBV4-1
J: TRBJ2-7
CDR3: CASSQELAGGFYEQYF
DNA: TGCGCCAGCAGCCAAGAATTGGCAGGGGGCTTTTACGAGCAGTACTTC

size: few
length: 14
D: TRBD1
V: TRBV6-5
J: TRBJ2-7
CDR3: CASSPAGTGYEQYF
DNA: TGTGCCAGCAGCCCTGCCGGGACAGGGTACGAGCAGTACTTC

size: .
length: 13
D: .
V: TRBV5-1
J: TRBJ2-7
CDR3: CASSWDTTYEQYF
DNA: TGCGCCAGCAGCTGGGACACCACCTACGAGCAGTACTTC

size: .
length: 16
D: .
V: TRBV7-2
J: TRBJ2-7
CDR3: CASSRTGAARSYEQYF
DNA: TGTGCCAGCAGCCGAACCGGAGCGGCCCGCTCCTACGAGCAGTACTTC

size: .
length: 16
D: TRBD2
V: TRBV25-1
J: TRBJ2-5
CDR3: CASSEFAGLGEETQYF
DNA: TGTGCCAGCAGTGAATTCGCGGGACTAGGAGAAGAGACCCAGTACTTC

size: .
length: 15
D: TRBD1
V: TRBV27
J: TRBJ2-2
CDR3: CASSRDRLVTGELFF
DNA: TGTGCCAGCAGCCGGGACAGGCTCGTCACCGGGGAGCTGTTTTTT

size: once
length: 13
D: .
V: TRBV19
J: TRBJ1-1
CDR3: CASSIASGTEAFF
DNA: TGTGCCAGTAGTATAGCTTCGGGGACTGAAGCTTTCTTT

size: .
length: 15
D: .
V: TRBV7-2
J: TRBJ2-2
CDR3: CASSLALAGAGELFF
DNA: TGTGCCAGCAGCTTAGCCCTAGCAGGGGCCGGGGAGCTGTTTTTT

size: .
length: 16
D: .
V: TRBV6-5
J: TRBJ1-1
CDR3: CASSYSKGQGNTEAFF
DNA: TGTGCCAGCAGTTACTCGAAAGGTCAGGGGAACACTGAAGCTTTCTTT

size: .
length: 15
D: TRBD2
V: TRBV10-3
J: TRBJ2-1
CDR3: CAISGTSGGYNEQFF
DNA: TGTGCCATCAGTGGGACTAGCGGGGGTTACAATGAGCAGTTCTTC

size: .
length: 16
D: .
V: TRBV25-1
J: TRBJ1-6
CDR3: CASSAGRSSYNSPLHF
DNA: TGTGCCAGCAGCGCCGGAAGGAGCTCCTATAATTCACCCCTCCACTTT

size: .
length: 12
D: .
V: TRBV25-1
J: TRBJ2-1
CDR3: CASSAGQTEQFF
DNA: TGTGCCAGCAGTGCCGGACAGACTGAGCAGTTCTTC